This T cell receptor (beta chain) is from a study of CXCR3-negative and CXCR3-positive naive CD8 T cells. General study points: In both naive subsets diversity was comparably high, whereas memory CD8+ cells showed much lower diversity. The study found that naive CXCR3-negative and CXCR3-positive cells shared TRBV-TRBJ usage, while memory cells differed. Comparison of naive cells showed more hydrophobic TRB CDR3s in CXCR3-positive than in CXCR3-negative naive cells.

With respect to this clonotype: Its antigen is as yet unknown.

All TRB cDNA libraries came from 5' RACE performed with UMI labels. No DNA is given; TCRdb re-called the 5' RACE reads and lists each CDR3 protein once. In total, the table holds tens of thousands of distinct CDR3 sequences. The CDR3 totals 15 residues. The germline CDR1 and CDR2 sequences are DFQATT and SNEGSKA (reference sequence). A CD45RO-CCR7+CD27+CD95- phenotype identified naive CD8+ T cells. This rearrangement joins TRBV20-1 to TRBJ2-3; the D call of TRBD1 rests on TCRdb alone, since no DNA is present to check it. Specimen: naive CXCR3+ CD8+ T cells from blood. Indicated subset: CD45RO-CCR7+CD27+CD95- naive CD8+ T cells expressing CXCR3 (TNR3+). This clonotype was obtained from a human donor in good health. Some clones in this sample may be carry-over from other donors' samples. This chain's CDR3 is CSARERDRVPDTQYF.